This T cell receptor beta chain appears in the sequencing data of a study of cytomegalovirus exposure and HLA in healthy donors. Overall study findings and caveats: Indistinguishable V segments, including TRBV6-2 and TRBV6-3, were excluded. Being productive about 87% or about 30% of the time was typical of most TCR beta V segments in an earlier analysis.

Notes on this clone: Antigen specificity is unknown.

Primers included in the PCR were 60 Vbeta and 13 Jbeta primers. Libraries were prepared by immunoSEQ multiplex PCR; TCRdb keeps only in-frame clonotypes and omits some of them. Reported are about 120,000 clones; the ten largest clones contain approximately 1.6%. CDR1 is SSHAT, CDR2 FNYEAQ, per germline (reference sequence). The CDR3 consists of 13 residues. Trimming at V came to 5 bases and at J to 6 bases, leaving 3 bases not matched to a gene. The chain couples TRBV7-7 to TRBJ2-7; 11 nucleotides align to TRBD2. Material for sequencing was PBMCs. This clonotype originated in a woman between 40 and 55 years old in good health and CMV-seropositive. CDR3 DNA sequence: TGTGCCAGCAGCCCCGGGACTAGCGGCGAGCAGTACTTC. Its protein is CASSPGTSGEQYF.